This T cell receptor beta chain was captured in a study of T cells in localized non-small cell lung cancer. Findings and limits, study-wide: Those with higher blood T cell density had longer overall survival.

As concerns this clone: Its antigen is currently unknown.

Assay: immunoSEQ multiplex PCR; the TCRdb copy retains only in-frame clones and omits some. The data contain 37,000 or so clones, 88% of them singletons. The CDR3 has 15 residues. Germline V gene data show CDR1 as MDHEN and CDR2 as SYDVKM. The ends were cut back, 6 bases at V and 0 bases at J, with 12 bases in the middle. This sequence originates from a woman aged 35 to 75 with stage I lung adenocarcinoma. Sample: peripheral blood, taken before any cancer treatment. The chain uses TRBV28 and TRBJ2-1, with D uncertain. The CDR3 sequence: CASSDHQSSYNEQFF. CDR3 coding DNA: TGTGCCAGCAGCGACCACCAGAGCTCCTACAATGAGCAGTTCTTC.